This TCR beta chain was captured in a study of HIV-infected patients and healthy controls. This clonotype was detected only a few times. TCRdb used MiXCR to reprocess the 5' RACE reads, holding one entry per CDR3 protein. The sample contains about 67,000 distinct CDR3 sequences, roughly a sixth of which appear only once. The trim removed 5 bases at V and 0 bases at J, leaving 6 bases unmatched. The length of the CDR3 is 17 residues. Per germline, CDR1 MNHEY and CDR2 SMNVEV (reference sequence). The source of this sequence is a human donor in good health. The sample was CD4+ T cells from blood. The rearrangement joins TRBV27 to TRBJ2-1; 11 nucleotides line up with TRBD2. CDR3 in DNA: TGTGCCAGCAGTGACGGCCTAGCGGGAGGCTCCTACAATGAGCAGTTCTTC. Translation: CASSDGLAGGSYNEQFF.